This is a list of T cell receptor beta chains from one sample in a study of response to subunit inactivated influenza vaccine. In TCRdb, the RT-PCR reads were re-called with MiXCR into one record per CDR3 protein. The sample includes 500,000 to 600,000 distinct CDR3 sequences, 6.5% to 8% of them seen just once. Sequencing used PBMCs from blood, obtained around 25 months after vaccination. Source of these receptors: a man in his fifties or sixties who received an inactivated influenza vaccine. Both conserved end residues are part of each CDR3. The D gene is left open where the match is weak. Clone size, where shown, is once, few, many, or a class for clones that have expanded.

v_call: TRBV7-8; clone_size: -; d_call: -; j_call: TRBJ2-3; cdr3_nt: TGTGACAGCAGCTTAGGGGGGGTGGGAGATACGCAGTATTTT; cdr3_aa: CDSSLGGVGDTQYF
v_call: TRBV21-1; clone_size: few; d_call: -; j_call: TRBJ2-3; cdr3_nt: TGTGCCAGCAGCAAAGTGGCTAGCGGGGGGCCAGATACGCAGTATTTT; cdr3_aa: CASSKVASGGPDTQYF
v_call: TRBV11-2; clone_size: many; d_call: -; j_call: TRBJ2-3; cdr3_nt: TGTGCCAGCAGCCTCATCGGGGGCAACACAGATACGCAGTATTTT; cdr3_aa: CASSLIGGNTDTQYF
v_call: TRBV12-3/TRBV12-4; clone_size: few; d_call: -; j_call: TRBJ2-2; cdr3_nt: TGTGCCAGCAGTTTCCCGGGTTTGCGCAGCGGGGAGCTGTTTTTT; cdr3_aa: CASSFPGLRSGELFF
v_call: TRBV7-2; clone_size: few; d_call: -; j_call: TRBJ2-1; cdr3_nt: TGTGCCAGCAGCAACCGGGACTCGTCCCGGGAGCAGTTCTTC; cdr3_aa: CASSNRDSSREQFF
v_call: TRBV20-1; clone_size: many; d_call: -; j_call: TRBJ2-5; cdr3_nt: TGCAGTGCTCCCTGGGGTAGCGGCCAAGAGACCCAGTACTTC; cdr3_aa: CSAPWGSGQETQYF
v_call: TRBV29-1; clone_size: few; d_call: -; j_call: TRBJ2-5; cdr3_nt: TGCAGCGTTGAGCCCGACCGGGGGACCCAGTACTTC; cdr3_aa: CSVEPDRGTQYF
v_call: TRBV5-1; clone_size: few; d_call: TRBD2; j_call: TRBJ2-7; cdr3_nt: TGCGCCAGCAGCTCTGCGGGACTAGCGGGAGATATAGCCGCCTACGAGCAGTACTTC; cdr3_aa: CASSSAGLAGDIAAYEQYF
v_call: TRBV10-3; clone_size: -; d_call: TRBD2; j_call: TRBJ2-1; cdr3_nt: TGTGCCATCAGTGGAACTAGCGGGACGTCCTACAATGAGCAGTTCTTC; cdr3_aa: CAISGTSGTSYNEQFF
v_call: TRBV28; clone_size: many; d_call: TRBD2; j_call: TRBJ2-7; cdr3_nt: TGTGCCAGCAGTTGGGGACTAGCGGGGAAGTACGAGCAGTACTTC; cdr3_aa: CASSWGLAGKYEQYF
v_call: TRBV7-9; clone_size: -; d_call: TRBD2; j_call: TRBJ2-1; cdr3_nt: TGTGCCAGCAACCCCATAGCGGGAGGGTTTAATGAGCAGTTCTTC; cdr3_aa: CASNPIAGGFNEQFF
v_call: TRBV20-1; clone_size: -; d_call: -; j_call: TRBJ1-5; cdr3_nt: TGCAGTGCTAGAGATTGGCAGGGCGATCAGCCCCAGCATTTT; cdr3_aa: CSARDWQGDQPQHF
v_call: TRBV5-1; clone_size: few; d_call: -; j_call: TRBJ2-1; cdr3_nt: TGCGCCAGCAGCTTTAAACCTACTACAGAGCAGTTCTTC; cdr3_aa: CASSFKPTTEQFF
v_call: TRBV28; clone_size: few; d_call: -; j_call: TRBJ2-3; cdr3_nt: TGTGCCAGCAGTTTATTAAGTCTTCGCACAGATACGCAGTATTTT; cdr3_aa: CASSLLSLRTDTQYF
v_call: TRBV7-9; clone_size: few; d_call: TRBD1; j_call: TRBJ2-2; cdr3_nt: TGTGCCAGCAGCTGGGACAGGGGAACGAACACCGGGGAGCTGTTTTTT; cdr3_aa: CASSWDRGTNTGELFF
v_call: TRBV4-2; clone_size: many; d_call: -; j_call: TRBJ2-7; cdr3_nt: TGTGCCAGCAGCCAAGAACGGTTGAGGGGGGGTAGGTCCTACGAGCAGTACTTC; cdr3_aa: CASSQERLRGGRSYEQYF
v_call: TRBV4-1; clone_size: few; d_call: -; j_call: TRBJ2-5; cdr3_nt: TGCGCCAGCAGCCAAGATCCGACAGCACAAGAGACCCAGTACTTC; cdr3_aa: CASSQDPTAQETQYF
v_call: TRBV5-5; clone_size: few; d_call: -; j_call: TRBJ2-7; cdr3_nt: TGTGCCAGCAGCTCGCTCGTGAGTGACGAGCAGTACTTC; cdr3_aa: CASSSLVSDEQYF
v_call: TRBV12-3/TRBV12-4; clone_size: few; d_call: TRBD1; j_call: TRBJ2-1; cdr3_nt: TGTGCCAGCAGTGGGACAGGGCCCCCTGCTTCCTACAATGAGCAGTTCTTC; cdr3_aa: CASSGTGPPASYNEQFF
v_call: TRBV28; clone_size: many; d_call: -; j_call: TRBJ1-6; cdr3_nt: TGTGCCAGCAGCTTTCCAGACTCCTATAATTCACCCCTCCACTTT; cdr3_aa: CASSFPDSYNSPLHF
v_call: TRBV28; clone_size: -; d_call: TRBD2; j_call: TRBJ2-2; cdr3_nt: TGTGCCAGCAGCATGACTAGCTTGGACACCGGGGAGCTGTTTTTT; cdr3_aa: CASSMTSLDTGELFF
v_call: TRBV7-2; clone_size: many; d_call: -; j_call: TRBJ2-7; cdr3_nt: TGTGCCAGCAGCTTAGTGGGCTACTCCTACGAGCAGTACTTC; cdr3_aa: CASSLVGYSYEQYF
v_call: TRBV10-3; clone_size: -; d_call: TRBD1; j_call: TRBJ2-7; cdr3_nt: TGTGCCATCAGCGCCTCCGGGACAGGGGACTCCTACGAGCAGTACTTC; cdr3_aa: CAISASGTGDSYEQYF
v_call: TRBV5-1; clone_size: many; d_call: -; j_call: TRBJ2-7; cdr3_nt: TGCGCCAGCAGCTTGGGGGGGATCTACGAGCAGTACTTC; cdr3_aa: CASSLGGIYEQYF
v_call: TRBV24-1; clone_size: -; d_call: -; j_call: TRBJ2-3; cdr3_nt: TGTGCCACCAGTGATTTGCTCGATACGCAGTATTTT; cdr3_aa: CATSDLLDTQYF
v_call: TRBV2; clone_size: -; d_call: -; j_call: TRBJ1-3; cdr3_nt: TGTGCCAGCATTCGGGACGGTGGAAACACCATATATTTT; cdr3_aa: CASIRDGGNTIYF
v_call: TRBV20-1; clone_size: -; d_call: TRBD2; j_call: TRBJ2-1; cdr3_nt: TGCAGTGCTAGAGTCGGACTAGCGGGAGTGAATGAGCAGTTCTTC; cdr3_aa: CSARVGLAGVNEQFF
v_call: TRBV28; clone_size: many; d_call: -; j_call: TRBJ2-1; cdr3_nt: TGTGCCAGCTCTGAGACACCGAACAATGAGCAGTTCTTC; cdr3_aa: CASSETPNNEQFF
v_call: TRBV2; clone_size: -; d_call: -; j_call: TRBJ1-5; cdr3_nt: TGTGCCAGCAGTCCAGGGGTTGGACTTAATCAGCCCCAGCATTTT; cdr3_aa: CASSPGVGLNQPQHF
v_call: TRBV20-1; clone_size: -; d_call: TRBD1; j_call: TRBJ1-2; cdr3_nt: TGCAGTGCTAGAGATCGGACAGGGAGAAGCTATGGCTACACCTTC; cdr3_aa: CSARDRTGRSYGYTF
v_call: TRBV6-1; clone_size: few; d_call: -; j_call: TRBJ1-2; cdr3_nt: TGTGCCAGCAGGGCCCCGGCGGGGGCAGGTAACGGCTACACCTTC; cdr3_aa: CASRAPAGAGNGYTF
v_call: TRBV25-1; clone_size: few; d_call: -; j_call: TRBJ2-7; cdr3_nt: TGTGCCAGCAGTGAATCCCAAGGAACCTACGAGCAGTACTTC; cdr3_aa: CASSESQGTYEQYF
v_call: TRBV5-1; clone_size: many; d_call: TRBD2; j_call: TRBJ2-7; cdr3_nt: TGCGCCAGCAGCCGGCGGACTAGCGGGGAGCAGTACTTC; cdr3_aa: CASSRRTSGEQYF
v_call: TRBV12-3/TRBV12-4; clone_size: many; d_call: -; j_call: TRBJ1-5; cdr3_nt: TGTGCCAGCAGTTCCAGGGGTGGCAATCAGCCCCAGCATTTT; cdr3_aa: CASSSRGGNQPQHF
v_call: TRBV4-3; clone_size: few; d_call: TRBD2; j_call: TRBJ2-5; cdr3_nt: TGCGCCAGCAGCATCAGCGGGGGGGAGACCCAGTACTTC; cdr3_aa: CASSISGGETQYF
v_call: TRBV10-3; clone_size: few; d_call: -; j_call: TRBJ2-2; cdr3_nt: TGTGCCACCGAGGGACAATTGAACACCGGGGAGCTGTTTTTT; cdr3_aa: CATEGQLNTGELFF
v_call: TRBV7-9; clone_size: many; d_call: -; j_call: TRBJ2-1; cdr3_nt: TGTGCCAGCAGCACCCGGTTTGCAGGGGTGGTAAATGAGCAGTTCTTC; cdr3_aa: CASSTRFAGVVNEQFF
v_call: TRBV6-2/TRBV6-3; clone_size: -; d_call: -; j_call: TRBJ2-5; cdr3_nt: TGTGCCAGCAGTTACGGGTCAGGGGAAGAGACCCAGTACTTC; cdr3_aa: CASSYGSGEETQYF
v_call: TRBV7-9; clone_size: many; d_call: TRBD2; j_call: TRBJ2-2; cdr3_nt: TGTGCCAGCAGCGCGGGCGGGAGAGGGGAGCTGTTTTTT; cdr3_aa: CASSAGGRGELFF
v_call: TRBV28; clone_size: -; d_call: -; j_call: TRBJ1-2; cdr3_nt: TGTGCCAGCAGTCGAGGGGAGTTCGGCTACACCTTC; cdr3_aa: CASSRGEFGYTF
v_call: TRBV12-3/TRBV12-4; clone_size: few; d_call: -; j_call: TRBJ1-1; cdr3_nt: TGTGCCAGCGGTGATATTTACATGAACACTGAAGCTTTCTTT; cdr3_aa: CASGDIYMNTEAFF
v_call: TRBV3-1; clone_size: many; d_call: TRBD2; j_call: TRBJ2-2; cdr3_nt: TGTGCCAGCAGCCACAGTGGGACTAGCGTAGGGGACGGGGAGCTGTTTTTT; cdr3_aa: CASSHSGTSVGDGELFF
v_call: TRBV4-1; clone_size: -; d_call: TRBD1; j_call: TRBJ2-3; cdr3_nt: TGCGCCAGCAGCCGGGGACAGGGGGGAAGGACGCAGTATTTT; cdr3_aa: CASSRGQGGRTQYF
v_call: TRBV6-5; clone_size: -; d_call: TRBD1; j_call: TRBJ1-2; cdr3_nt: TGTGCCAGCAGTTACGGACAGGACATTAACTATGGCTACACCTTC; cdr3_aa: CASSYGQDINYGYTF
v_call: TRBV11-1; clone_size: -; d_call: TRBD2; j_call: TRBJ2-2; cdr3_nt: TGTGCCAGCAGCCGCTTGAGGGGGACTAGCGGAACCTCTGGGGAGCTGTTTTTT; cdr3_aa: CASSRLRGTSGTSGELFF
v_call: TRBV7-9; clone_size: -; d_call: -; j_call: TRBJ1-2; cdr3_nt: TGTGCCAGCAGCTTAGGGCTAGAGGATGGCTACACCTTC; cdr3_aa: CASSLGLEDGYTF
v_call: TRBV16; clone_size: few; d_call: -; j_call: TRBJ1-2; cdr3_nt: TGTGCCAGCAGCCAATTCAGGGCCTATGGCTACACCTTC; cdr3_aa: CASSQFRAYGYTF
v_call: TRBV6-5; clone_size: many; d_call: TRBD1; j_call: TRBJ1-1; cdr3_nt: TGTGCCAGCAGTTACTCGAGGACAGGGGGAGTTGAAGCTTTCTTT; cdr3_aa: CASSYSRTGGVEAFF
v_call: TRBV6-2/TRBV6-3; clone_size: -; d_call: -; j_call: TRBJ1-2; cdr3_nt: TGTGCCAGCAGTTACGGACGCGTAGCTAACTATGGCTACACCTTC; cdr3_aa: CASSYGRVANYGYTF
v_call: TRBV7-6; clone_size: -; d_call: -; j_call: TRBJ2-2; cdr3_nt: TGTGCCAGCAGCTTAGCCCCGGCTGGAAACACCGGGGAGCTGTTTTTT; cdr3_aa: CASSLAPAGNTGELFF
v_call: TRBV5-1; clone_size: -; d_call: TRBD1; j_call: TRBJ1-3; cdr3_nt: TGCGCCAGCAGCTTAGAAGTTACAGGGGGCCGAAACACCATATATTTT; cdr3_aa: CASSLEVTGGRNTIYF
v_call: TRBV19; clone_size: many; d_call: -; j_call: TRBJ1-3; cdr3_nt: TGTGCCAGCTCGACAGGCTCTGGAAACACCATATATTTT; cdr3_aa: CASSTGSGNTIYF
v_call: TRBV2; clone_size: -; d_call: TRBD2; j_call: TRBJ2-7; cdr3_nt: TGTGCCAGCAGACCCGGGACTAGCGGCCAGTACGAGCAGTACTTC; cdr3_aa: CASRPGTSGQYEQYF
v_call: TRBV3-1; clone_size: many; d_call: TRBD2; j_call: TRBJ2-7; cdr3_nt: TGTGCCAGCAGCATCGGGGGGGCAAACTACGAGCAGTACTTC; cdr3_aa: CASSIGGANYEQYF
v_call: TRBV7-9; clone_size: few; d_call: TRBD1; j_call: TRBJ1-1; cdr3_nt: TGTGCCAGCAGCTTAGTTCCCGACAGGGCTTTGGAAGCTTTCTTT; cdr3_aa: CASSLVPDRALEAFF
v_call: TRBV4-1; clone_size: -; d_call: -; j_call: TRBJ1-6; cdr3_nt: TGCACCAGCAGCCAGATCCTTCGACAGACCCTCCACTTT; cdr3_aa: CTSSQILRQTLHF
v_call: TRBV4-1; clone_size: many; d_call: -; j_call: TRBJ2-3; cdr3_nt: TGCGCCAGCAGCCAAGATCCCGGCAGCACAGATACGCAGTATTTT; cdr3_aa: CASSQDPGSTDTQYF
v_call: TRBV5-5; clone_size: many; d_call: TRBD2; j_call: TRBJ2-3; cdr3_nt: TGTGCCAGCAGCTTGGGAGGGACTAGCGGCACAGATACGCAGTATTTT; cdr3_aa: CASSLGGTSGTDTQYF
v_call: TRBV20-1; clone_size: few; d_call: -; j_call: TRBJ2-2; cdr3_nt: TGCAGTGCCAAGGGGCAGGGGGGGGCCGGGGAGCTGTTTTTT; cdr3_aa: CSAKGQGGAGELFF
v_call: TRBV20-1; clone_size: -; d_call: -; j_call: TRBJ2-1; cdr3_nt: TGCAGTGCTACAAGAGGGGATGACATTTATAGTGAGCAGTTCTTC; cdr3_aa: CSATRGDDIYSEQFF